The clone carrying this T cell receptor beta chain was observed a handful of times. Its antigen is undetermined. The data originate from a study of T cell repertoires in cytomegalovirus infection. Per the germline V gene, CDR1 is MDHEN and CDR2 is SYDVKM. Trimming took off 9 bases at V and 2 bases at J, with 17 bases between the two ends. This CDR3 contains 14 residues. TCRdb ran MiXCR on the reads and lists one entry per CDR3 protein. The data hold some 120,000 distinct CDR3 sequences, with 10% observed a single time. The receptor's source is a human donor in good health (CMV status not recorded). Some clones in this sample may be carry-over from other donors' samples. Sequencing input: PBMCs, sequenced either directly or after in vitro stimulation (not recorded which). The rearrangement links TRBV28 to TRBJ2-7; D is ambiguous. The CDR3 loop is CASNDGISTYEQYF. The CDR3 coding sequence is TGTGCCAGTAACGACGGAATTTCTACCTACGAGCAGTACTTC. Complete variable domain (other parts from reference TRBV28 and TRBJ2-7): DVKVTQSSRYLVKRTGEKVFLECVQDMDHENMFWYRQDPGLGLRLIYFSYDVKMKEKGDIPEGYSVSREKKERFSLILESASTNQTSMYLCASNDGISTYEQYFGPGTRLTVT.